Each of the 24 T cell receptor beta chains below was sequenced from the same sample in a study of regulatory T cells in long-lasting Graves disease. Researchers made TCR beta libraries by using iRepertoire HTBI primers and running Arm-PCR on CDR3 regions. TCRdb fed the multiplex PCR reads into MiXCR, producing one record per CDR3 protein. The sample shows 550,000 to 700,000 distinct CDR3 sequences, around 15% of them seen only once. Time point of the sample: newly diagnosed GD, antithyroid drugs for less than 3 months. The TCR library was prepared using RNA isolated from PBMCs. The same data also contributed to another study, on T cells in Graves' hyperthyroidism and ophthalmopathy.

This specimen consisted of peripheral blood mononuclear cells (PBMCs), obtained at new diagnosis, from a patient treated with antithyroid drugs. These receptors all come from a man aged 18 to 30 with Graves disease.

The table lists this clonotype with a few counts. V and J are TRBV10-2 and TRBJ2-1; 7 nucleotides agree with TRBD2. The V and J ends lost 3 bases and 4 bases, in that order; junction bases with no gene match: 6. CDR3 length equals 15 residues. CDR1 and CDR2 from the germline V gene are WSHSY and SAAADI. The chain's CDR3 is CASSDLLAAYNEQFF. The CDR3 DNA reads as TGCGCCAGCAGTGACCTCCTAGCGGCTTACAATGAGCAGTTCTTC.

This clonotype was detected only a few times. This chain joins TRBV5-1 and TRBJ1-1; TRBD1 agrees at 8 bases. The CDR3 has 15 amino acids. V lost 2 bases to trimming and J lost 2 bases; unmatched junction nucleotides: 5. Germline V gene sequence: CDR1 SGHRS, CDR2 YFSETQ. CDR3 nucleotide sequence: TGCGCCAGCAGCTTACAGGGGGGGCCTAACACTGAAGCTTTCTTT. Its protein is CASSLQGGPNTEAFF.

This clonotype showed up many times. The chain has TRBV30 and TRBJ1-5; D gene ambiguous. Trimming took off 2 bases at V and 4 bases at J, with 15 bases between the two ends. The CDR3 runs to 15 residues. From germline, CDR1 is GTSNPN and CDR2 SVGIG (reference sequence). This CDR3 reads CAWSTEDGINQPQHF. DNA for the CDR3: TGTGCCTGGAGTACCGAGGACGGAATAAATCAGCCCCAGCATTTT.

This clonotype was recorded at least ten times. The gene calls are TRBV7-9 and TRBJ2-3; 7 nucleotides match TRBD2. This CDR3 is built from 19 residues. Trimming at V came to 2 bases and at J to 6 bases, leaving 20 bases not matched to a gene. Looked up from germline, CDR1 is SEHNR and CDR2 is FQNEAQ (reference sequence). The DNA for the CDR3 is TGTGCCAGCAGCTTAAGGGTAATCGATTGGGAGCGGGACTCGGATACGCAGTATTTT. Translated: CASSLRVIDWERDSDTQYF.

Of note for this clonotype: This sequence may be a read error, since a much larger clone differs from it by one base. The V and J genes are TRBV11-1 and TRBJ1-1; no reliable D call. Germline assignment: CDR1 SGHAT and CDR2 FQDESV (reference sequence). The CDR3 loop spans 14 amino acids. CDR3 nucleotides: TGTGTCAGCAGCTTAGCGGCGGGCTACACTGAAGCTTTCTTT. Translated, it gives CVSSLAAGYTEAFF.

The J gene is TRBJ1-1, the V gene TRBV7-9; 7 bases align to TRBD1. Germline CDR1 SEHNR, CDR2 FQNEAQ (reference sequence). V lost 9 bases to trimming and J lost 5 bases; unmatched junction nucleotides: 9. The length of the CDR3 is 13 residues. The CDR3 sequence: CASRQGDGTEAFF. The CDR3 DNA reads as TGTGCCAGTCGACAGGGAGATGGAACTGAAGCTTTCTTT.

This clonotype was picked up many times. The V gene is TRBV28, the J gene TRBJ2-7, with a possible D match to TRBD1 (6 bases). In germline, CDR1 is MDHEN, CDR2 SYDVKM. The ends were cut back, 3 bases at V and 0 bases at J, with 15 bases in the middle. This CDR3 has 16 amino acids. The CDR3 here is CASSLSFRDNSYEQYF. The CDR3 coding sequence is TGTGCCAGCAGTTTGTCCTTCCGGGACAACTCCTACGAGCAGTACTTC.

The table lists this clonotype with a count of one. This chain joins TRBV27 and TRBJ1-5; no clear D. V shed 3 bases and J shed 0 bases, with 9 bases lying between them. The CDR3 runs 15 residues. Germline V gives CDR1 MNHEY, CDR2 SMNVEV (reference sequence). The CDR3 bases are TGTGCCAGCAGTTTTTGGGGTTATAGCAATCAGCCCCAGCATTTT. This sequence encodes CASSFWGYSNQPQHF.

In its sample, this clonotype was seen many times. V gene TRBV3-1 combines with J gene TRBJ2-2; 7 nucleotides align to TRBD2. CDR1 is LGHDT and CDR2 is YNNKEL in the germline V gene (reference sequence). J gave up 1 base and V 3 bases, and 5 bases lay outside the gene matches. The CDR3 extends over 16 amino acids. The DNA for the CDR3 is TGTGCCAGCAGCCAGGGAGGACTAGTGAACACCGGGGAGCTGTTTTTT. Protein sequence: CASSQGGLVNTGELFF. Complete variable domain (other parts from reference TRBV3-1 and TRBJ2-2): DTAVSQTPKYLVTQMGNDKSIKCEQNLGHDTMYWYKQDSKKFLKIMFSYNNKELIINETVPNRFSPKSPDKAHLNLHINSLELGDSAVYFCASSQGGLVNTGELFFGEGSRLTVL.

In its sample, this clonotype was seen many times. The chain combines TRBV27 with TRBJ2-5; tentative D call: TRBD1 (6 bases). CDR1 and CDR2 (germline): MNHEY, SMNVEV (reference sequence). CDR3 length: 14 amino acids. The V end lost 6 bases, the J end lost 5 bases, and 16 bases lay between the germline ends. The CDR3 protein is CASRFVGAGETQYF. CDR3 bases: TGTGCCAGCAGATTCGTGGGGGCTGGGGAGACCCAGTACTTC.

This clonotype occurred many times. The CDR3 protein is CASSLASGYGYTF. DNA for the CDR3: TGTGCCAGCAGCTTAGCGTCGGGGTATGGCTACACCTTC. V is TRBV7-6 and J is TRBJ1-2; D not resolved. The CDR3 is 13 amino acids. V gave up 0 bases and J gave up 5 bases, with 7 bases separating them. CDR1 SGHVS and CDR2 FNYEAQ come from the germline V gene.

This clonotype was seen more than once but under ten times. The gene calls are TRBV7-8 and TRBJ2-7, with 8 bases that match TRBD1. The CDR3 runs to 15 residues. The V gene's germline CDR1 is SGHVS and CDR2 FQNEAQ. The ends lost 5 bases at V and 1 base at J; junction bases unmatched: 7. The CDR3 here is CASSRNRDRSYEQYF. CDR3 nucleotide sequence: TGTGCCAGCAGCCGTAACCGGGACAGGTCCTACGAGCAGTACTTC.

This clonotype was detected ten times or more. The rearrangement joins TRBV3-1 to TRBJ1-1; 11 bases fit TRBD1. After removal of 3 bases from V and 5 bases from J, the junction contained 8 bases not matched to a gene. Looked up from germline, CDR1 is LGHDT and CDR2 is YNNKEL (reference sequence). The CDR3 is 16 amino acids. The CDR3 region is CASSQDRGRSWTEAFF. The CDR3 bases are TGTGCCAGCAGCCAGGACAGGGGGCGAAGTTGGACTGAAGCTTTCTTT.

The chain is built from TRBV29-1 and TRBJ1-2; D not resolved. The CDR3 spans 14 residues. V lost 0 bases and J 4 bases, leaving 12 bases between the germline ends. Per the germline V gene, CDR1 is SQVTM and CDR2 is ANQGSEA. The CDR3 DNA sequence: TGCAGCGTTGAAGATCAAGCAACAGTCTATGGCTACACCTTC. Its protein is CSVEDQATVYGYTF. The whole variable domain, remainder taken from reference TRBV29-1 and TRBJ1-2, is SAVISQKPSRDICQRGTSLTIQCQVDSQVTMMFWYRQQPGQSLTLIATANQGSEATYESGFVIDKFPISRPNLTFSTLTVSNMSPEDSSIYLCSVEDQATVYGYTFGSGTRLTVV.

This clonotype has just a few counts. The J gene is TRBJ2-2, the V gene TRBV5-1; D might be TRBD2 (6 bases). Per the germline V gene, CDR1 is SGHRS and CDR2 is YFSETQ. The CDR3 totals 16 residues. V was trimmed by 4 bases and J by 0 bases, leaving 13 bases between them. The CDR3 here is CASSPSWGANTGELFF. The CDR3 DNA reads TGCGCCAGCAGCCCTTCGTGGGGGGCGAACACCGGGGAGCTGTTTTTT.

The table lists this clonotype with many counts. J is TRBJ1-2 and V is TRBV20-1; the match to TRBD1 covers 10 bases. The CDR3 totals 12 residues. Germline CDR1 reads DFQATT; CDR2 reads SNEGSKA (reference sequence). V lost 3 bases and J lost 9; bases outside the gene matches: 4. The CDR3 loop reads CSASGTGDRYTF. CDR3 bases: TGCAGTGCTAGCGGGACAGGGGATCGCTACACCTTC.

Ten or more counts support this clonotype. CDR3 in DNA: TGTGCCAGCAGCTTAGACTCCCGAGCGGGCGGTGAGCAGTTCTTC. Translation gives CASSLDSRAGGEQFF. V gene TRBV11-2 combines with J gene TRBJ2-1, with D perhaps matching TRBD2 (6 bases). CDR1 and CDR2 (germline): SGHAT, FQNNGV. Trimming removed 0 bases at V and 9 bases at J, with 15 bases between. The CDR3 extends over 15 amino acids.

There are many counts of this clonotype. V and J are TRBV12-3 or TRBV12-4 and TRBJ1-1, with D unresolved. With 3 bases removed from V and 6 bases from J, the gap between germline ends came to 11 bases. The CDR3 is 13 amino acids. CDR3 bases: TGTGCCAGCAGTTTGGTGCGGATCGCTGAAGCTTTCTTT. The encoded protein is CASSLVRIAEAFF.

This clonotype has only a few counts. In DNA, the CDR3 is TGTGCCAGCAGTTACGAGGGGTCGCGGTCCGAAGCTTTCTTT. This encodes CASSYEGSRSEAFF. The rearrangement uses TRBV6-2 or TRBV6-3 and TRBJ1-1, with D perhaps TRBD1 (5 bases). The CDR3 runs to 14 residues. Trimming cost V 2 bases and J 8 bases, with 15 bases left between them. Germline lookup yields CDR1 MNHEY and CDR2 SVGEGT.

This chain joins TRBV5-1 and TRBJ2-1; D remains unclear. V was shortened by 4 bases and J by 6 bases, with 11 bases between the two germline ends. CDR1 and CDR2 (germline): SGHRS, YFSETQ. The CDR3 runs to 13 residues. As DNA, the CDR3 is TGCGCCAGCAGCCGACCCTCACTCAATGAGCAGTTCTTC. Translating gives CASSRPSLNEQFF.

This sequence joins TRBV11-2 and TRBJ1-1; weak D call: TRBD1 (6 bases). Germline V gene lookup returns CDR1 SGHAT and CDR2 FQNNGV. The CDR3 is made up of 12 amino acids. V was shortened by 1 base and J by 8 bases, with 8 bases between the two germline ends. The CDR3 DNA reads TGTGCCAGCAGCTTAGTGACAGGAGAAGCTTTCTTT. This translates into CASSLVTGEAFF.

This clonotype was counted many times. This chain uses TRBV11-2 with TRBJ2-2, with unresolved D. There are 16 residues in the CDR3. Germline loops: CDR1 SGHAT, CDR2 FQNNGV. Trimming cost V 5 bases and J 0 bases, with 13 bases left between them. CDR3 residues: CASSGRRWPNTGELFF. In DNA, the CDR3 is TGTGCCAGCAGCGGTCGACGTTGGCCGAACACCGGGGAGCTGTTTTTT.

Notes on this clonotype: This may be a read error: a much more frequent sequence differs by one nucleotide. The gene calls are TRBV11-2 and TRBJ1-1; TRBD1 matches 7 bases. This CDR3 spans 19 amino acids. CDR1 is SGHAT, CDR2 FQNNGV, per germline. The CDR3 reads CASSSSNYRGFGSSTVAFF. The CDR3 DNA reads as TGTGCCAGCAGCTCATCAAATTACAGGGGTTTCGGGTCAAGCACTGTAGCTTTCTTT. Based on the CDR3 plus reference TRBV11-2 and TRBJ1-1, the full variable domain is EAGVAQSPRYKIIEKRQSVAFWCNPISGHATLYWYQQILGQGPKLLIQFQNNGVVDDSQLPKDRFSAERLKGVDSTLKIQPAKLEDSAVYLCASSSSNYRGFGSSTVAFFGQGTRLTVV.

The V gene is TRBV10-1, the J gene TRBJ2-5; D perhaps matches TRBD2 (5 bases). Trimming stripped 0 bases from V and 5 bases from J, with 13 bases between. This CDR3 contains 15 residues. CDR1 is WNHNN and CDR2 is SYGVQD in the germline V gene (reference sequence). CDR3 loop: CASSESRGRGETQYF. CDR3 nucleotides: TGCGCCAGCAGTGAGTCTCGGGGTAGAGGGGAGACCCAGTACTTC.